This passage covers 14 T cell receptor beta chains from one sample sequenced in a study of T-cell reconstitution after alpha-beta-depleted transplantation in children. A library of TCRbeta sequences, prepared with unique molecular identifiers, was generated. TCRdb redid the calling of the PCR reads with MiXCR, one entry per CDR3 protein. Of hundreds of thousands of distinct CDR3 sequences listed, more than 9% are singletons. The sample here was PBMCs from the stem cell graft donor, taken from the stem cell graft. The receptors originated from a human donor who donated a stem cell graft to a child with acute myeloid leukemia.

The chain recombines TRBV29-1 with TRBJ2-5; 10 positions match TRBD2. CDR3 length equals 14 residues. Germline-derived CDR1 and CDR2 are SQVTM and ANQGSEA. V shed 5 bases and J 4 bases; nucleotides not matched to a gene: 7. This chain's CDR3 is CSVRHRLAGETQYF. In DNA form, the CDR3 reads TGCAGCGTTCGCCACCGACTAGCGGGAGAGACCCAGTACTTC.

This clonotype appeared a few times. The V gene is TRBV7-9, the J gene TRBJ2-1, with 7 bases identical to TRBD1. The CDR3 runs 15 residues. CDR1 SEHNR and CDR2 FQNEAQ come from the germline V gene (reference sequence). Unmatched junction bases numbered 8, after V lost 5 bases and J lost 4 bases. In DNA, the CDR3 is TGTGCCAGCAGCCTCGACAGGGATGAGTACAATGAGCAGTTCTTC. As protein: CASSLDRDEYNEQFF.

In nucleotides, the CDR3 is TGTGCCAGCAGCCAATTCCGGGGGCCGAAACCCTACAATGAGCAGTTCTTC. Its protein is CASSQFRGPKPYNEQFF. The chain has TRBV3-1 and TRBJ2-1, with D possibly being TRBD1 or TRBD2 (6 bases each). Germline V gene lookup returns CDR1 LGHDT and CDR2 YNNKEL (reference sequence). Trimming stripped 2 bases from V and 2 bases from J, with 16 bases between. The CDR3 totals 17 residues.

The CDR3 is CASSTARTDSSYNEQFF. CDR3 in DNA: TGTGCCAGCAGTACCGCCCGGACTGACAGCTCCTACAATGAGCAGTTCTTC. The V gene is TRBV6-5, the J gene TRBJ2-1, with D perhaps being TRBD1 or TRBD2 (5 bases each). The CDR3 consists of 17 residues. Germline V CDR1 and CDR2: MNHEY, SVGAGI. Between the trimmed V and J ends, which lost 5 bases and 0 bases, there was a span of 17 bases.

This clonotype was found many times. CDR3 in amino acids: CASSYDSGAGSPLHF. CDR3 in DNA: TGTGCCAGCAGTTACGATTCGGGGGCCGGTTCACCCCTCCACTTT. V is TRBV6-5 and J is TRBJ1-6, with D possibly TRBD1 on 6 matching bases. Trimming shortened V by 2 bases and J by 9 bases, and 14 bases separated the two germline ends. CDR1 and CDR2 from the germline V gene are MNHEY and SVGAGI. There are 15 residues in the CDR3.

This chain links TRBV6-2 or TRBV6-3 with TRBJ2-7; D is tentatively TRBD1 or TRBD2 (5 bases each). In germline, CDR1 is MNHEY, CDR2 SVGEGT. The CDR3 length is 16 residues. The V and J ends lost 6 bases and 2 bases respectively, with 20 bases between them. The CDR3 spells CASSTTHDRGPYEQYF. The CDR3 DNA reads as TGTGCCAGCAGCACGACCCACGATCGGGGACCCTACGAGCAGTACTTC.

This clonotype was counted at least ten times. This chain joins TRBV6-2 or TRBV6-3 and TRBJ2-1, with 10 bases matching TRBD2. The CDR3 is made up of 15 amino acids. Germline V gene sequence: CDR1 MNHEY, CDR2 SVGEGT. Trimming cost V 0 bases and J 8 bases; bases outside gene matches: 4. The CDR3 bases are TGTGCCAGCAGTTACTCATCTAGCGGGAGTGATGAGCAGTTCTTC. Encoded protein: CASSYSSSGSDEQFF.

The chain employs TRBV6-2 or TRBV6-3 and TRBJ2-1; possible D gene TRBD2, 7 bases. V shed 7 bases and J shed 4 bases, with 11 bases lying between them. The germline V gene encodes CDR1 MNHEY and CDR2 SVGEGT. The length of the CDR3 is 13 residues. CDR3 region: CASMGGGYNEQFF. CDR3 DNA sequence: TGTGCCAGCATGGGAGGGGGATACAATGAGCAGTTCTTC.

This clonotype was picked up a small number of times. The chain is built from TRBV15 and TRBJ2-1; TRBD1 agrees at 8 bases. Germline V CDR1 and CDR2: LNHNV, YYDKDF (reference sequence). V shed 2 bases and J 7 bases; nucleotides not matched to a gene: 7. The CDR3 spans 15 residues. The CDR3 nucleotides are TGTGCCACCAGCAGATCACAAAGACAGGGGAATGAGCAGTTCTTC. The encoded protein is CATSRSQRQGNEQFF.

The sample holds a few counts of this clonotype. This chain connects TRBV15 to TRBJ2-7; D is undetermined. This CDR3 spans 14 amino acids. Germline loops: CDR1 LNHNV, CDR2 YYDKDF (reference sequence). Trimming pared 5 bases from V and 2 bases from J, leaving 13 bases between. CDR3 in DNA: TGTGCCACCAGCCCAACACCGTTGACCTACGAGCAGTACTTC. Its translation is CATSPTPLTYEQYF. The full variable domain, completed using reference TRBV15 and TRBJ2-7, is DAMVIQNPRYQVTQFGKPVTLSCSQTLNHNVMYWYQQKSSQAPKLLFHYYDKDFNNEADTPDNFQSRRPNTSFCFLDIRSPGLGDTAMYLCATSPTPLTYEQYFGPGTRLTVT.

In DNA, the CDR3 is TGTGCCAGCAGCCTCGTCGCCGCAAAGATCTCTGGAAACACCATATATTTT. Protein product: CASSLVAAKISGNTIYF. The chain links TRBV7-6 to TRBJ1-3; no firm D call. This CDR3 spans 17 amino acids. Germline assignment: CDR1 SGHVS and CDR2 FNYEAQ. V was cut by 5 bases and J by 0 bases, with 17 bases left in between. The full variable domain, rest sourced from reference TRBV7-6 and TRBJ1-3, is GAGVSQSPRYKVTKRGQDVALRCDPISGHVSLYWYRQALGQGPEFLTYFNYEAQQDKSGLPNDRFSAERPEGSISTLTIQRTEQRDSAMYRCASSLVAAKISGNTIYFGEGSWLTVV.

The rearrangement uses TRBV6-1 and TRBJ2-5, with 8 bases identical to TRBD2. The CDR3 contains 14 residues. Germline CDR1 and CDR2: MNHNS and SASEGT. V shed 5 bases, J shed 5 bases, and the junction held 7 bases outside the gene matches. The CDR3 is CASSPRGLVETQYF. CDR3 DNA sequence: TGTGCCAGCAGTCCCCGGGGACTAGTTGAGACCCAGTACTTC.

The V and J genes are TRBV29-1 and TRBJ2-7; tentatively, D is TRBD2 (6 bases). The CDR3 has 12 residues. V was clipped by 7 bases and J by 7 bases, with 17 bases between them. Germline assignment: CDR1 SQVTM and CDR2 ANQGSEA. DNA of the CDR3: TGCAGCGGCCAGACTAGTTTGGGTGAGCAGTACTTC. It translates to CSGQTSLGEQYF.

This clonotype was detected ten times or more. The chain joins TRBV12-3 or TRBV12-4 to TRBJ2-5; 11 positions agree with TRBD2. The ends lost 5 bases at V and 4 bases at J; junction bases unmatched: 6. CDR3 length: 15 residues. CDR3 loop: CASSGTSGRRETQYF. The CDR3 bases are TGTGCCAGCAGTGGCACTAGCGGGAGACGAGAGACCCAGTACTTC.